The 17 T cell receptor beta chains in this list originate from one sample, sequenced in a study of blood T cell repertoires in COVID-19. Some clones are missing from TCRdb's copy, which holds only in-frame ones; the method was immunoSEQ multiplex PCR. The sample has about 210,000 clones; around 80% are singletons. Sequences were obtained from peripheral blood. The receptors derive from an elderly woman with COVID-19, enrolled during active disease.

This chain connects TRBV3-1 (or the pseudogene TRBV3-2) to TRBJ2-1, with D possibly matching TRBD1 (6 bases). In germline, CDR1 is LGHDT, CDR2 YNNKEL (reference sequence). Trimming removed 5 bases at V and 9 bases at J, with 14 bases between. The CDR3 is made up of 13 amino acids. The CDR3 loop reads CASSYQGSAEQFF. Written as DNA, the CDR3 is TGTGCCAGCAGCTATCAGGGGAGTGCTGAGCAGTTCTTC.

The chain links TRBV9 to TRBJ2-5, with 15 bases identical to TRBD2. Per germline, CDR1 SGDLS and CDR2 YYNGEE. CDR3 length equals 17 residues. V shed 3 bases, J shed 4 bases, and the junction held 7 bases outside the gene matches. The CDR3 reads CASSERGTSGRRETQYF. The CDR3 nucleotides are TGTGCCAGCAGCGAGCGAGGGACTAGCGGGAGGCGAGAGACCCAGTACTTC.

The chain couples TRBV10-1 to TRBJ1-1; D remains ambiguous. The CDR3 spans 13 residues. CDR1 and CDR2 (germline): WNHNN, SYGVQD (reference sequence). Between the trimmed V and J ends, which lost 8 bases and 1 base, there was a span of 11 bases. This chain's CDR3 is CASSEAPNTEAFF. CDR3 sequence (DNA): TGCGCCAGCTCTGAGGCCCCGAACACTGAAGCTTTCTTT.

This chain uses TRBV9 with TRBJ2-1, with D uncertain. This CDR3 comprises 15 residues. The V end lost 4 bases, the J end lost 3 bases, and 14 bases lay between the germline ends. Germline V CDR1 and CDR2: SGDLS, YYNGEE. DNA of the CDR3: TGTGCCAGCAGCCCCAGTTGGGCCAGCTACAATGAGCAGTTCTTC. As protein: CASSPSWASYNEQFF. Looking up the rest from reference TRBV9 and TRBJ2-1 gives the full variable domain: DSGVTQTPKHLITATGQRVTLRCSPRSGDLSVYWYQQSLDQGLQFLIQYYNGEERAKGNILERFSAQQFPDLHSELNLSSLELGDSALYFCASSPSWASYNEQFFGPGTRLTVL.

The chain links TRBV10-3 to TRBJ1-6; D not resolved. The germline V and J ends were trimmed by 6 bases and 5 bases, with 8 bases remaining between them. This CDR3 spans 13 amino acids. Germline assignment: CDR1 ENHRY and CDR2 SYGVKD. CDR3 sequence: CAIRGVDNSPLHF. CDR3 bases: TGTGCCATCAGGGGCGTGGATAATTCACCCCTCCACTTT.

In its sample, this clone was seen once. This chain uses TRBV5-1 with TRBJ1-5; perhaps TRBD1 as D (5 bases). The V end lost 0 bases, the J end lost 6 bases, and 13 bases lay between the germline ends. The CDR3 spans 15 residues. In germline, CDR1 is SGHRS, CDR2 YFSETQ. As DNA, the CDR3 is TGCGCCAGCAGCTTGGCTGGCGGGGGAGTTCAGCCCCAGCATTTT. Residues: CASSLAGGGVQPQHF.

The V call is TRBV3-1 (or the pseudogene TRBV3-2), the J call TRBJ2-5, with TRBD1 matching 7 bases. Germline CDR1 reads LGHDT; CDR2 reads YNNKEL (reference sequence). The CDR3 is made up of 15 amino acids. V lost 3 bases and J lost 1; bases outside the gene matches: 5. The CDR3 spells CASSHRGGFQETQYF. CDR3 DNA sequence: TGTGCCAGCAGCCATAGAGGGGGCTTCCAAGAGACCCAGTACTTC.

The chain uses TRBV29-1 and TRBJ1-5; maybe TRBD1 (6 bases). Germline loops: CDR1 SQVTM, CDR2 ANQGSEA. This CDR3 is 12 amino acids long. Between the trimmed V and J ends, which lost 6 bases and 3 bases, there was a span of 9 bases. As DNA, the CDR3 is TGCAGCGTCGGACAGTACAATCAGCCCCAGCATTTT. Translation: CSVGQYNQPQHF. Combining the CDR3 with reference TRBV29-1 and TRBJ1-5 gives the whole variable domain SAVISQKPSRDICQRGTSLTIQCQVDSQVTMMFWYRQQPGQSLTLIATANQGSEATYESGFVIDKFPISRPNLTFSTLTVSNMSPEDSSIYLCSVGQYNQPQHFGDGTRLSIL.

This sequence joins TRBV6-5 and TRBJ1-5, with 7 bases aligning to TRBD1. Germline V gene sequence: CDR1 MNHEY, CDR2 SVGAGI. Losses at the gene ends were 7 bases for V and 1 base for J; bases not matched to a gene: 4. This CDR3 comprises 14 residues. The DNA of the CDR3 is TGTGCCAGCACGACAGGGCAGAGCAATCAGCCCCAGCATTTT. This codes for CASTTGQSNQPQHF.

The chain combines TRBV3-1 (or the pseudogene TRBV3-2) with TRBJ2-7; 8 bases match TRBD2. From germline, CDR1 is LGHDT and CDR2 YNNKEL (reference sequence). Trimming at V came to 1 base and at J to 2 bases, leaving 4 bases not matched to a gene. The CDR3 covers 15 residues. CDR3 DNA: TGTGCCAGCAGCCAAGCCGCGGGGGGAACCTACGAGCAGTACTTC. Translating it yields CASSQAAGGTYEQYF.

The V call is TRBV3-1 (or the pseudogene TRBV3-2), the J call TRBJ2-7, with 12 bases lining up with TRBD1. CDR1 and CDR2 from the germline V gene are LGHDT and YNNKEL (reference sequence). The length of the CDR3 is 14 residues. The junction had 5 bases not matched to a gene; V was cut back by 4 bases and J by 7 bases. CDR3 residues: CASSRDRGLGEQYF. CDR3 DNA: TGTGCCAGCAGCCGGGACAGGGGGCTCGGGGAGCAGTACTTC.

The table lists this clone with a few counts. This sequence joins TRBV2 and TRBJ1-1; 7 nucleotides match TRBD1. The CDR3 consists of 13 residues. Germline CDR1 is SNHLY and CDR2 is FYNNEI. V trimming: 3 bases; J trimming: 11 bases; junction bases outside the gene matches: 9. In nucleotides, the CDR3 is TGTGCCAGCAGTGATAGAGGGACAGCCACGGCTTTCTTT. This sequence encodes CASSDRGTATAFF.

On this clone: This same CDR3 is encoded by further DNA sequences in the sample. The chain employs TRBV5-1 and TRBJ1-1; 11 positions agree with TRBD1. The CDR3 runs to 15 residues. V shed 3 bases and J 4 bases; nucleotides not matched to a gene: 5. The germline V gene has CDR1 SGHRS and CDR2 YFSETQ. The CDR3 here is CASSSGTGGFTEAFF. CDR3 nucleotides: TGCGCCAGCAGCTCCGGGACAGGGGGTTTCACTGAAGCTTTCTTT.

This clone was seen once. This chain uses TRBV19 with TRBJ2-7, with 7 positions matching TRBD1. The CDR3 has 15 residues. The V gene's germline CDR1 is LNHDA and CDR2 SQIVND (reference sequence). With 4 bases clipped from V and 0 bases from J, the junction kept 6 bases outside the gene matches. In DNA form, the CDR3 reads TGTGCCAGTAGTAGGTCCCGACAGGGCTCCTACGAGCAGTACTTC. Its translation is CASSRSRQGSYEQYF.

This clone turned up a few times. The chain has TRBV19 and TRBJ2-1; perhaps TRBD1 as D (6 bases). The CDR3 runs 16 residues. V lost 8 bases and J 0 bases, leaving 17 bases between the germline ends. The germline V gene has CDR1 LNHDA and CDR2 SQIVND (reference sequence). The CDR3 DNA reads TGTGCCAGTGGGGGCCGCGCTGCAAGCTCCTACAATGAGCAGTTCTTC. This codes for CASGGRAASSYNEQFF.

The gene calls are TRBV20-1 and TRBJ1-1, with a weak D call TRBD1 (6 bases). CDR3 size: 13 residues. V was cut by 3 bases and J by 3 bases, with 11 bases left in between. Germline values: CDR1 DFQATT, CDR2 SNEGSKA (reference sequence). The CDR3 here is CSASRGGDTEAFF. In nucleotides, the CDR3 is TGCAGTGCTAGTAGGGGGGGGGACACTGAAGCTTTCTTT.

The CDR3 DNA sequence: TGTGCCAGCAGCTTCCGGGAAGGGAACACTGAAGCTTTCTTT. This translates into CASSFREGNTEAFF. The gene calls are TRBV11-2 and TRBJ1-1; D ambiguous. V shed 3 bases and J shed 1 base, with 9 bases lying between them. CDR3 length: 14 amino acids. Germline V gene lookup returns CDR1 SGHAT and CDR2 FQNNGV.